This T cell receptor (beta chain) was documented in a study of cytomegalovirus exposure and HLA in healthy donors. Study-level findings and limits: Most TCR sequences were rare, but some public TCRs occurred in many donors. Among TCR beta chains, those listed as cytomegalovirus-associated numbered around 160. Both high specificity and high sensitivity reportedly marked the classifier's diagnosis of cytomegalovirus status.

With respect to this clone: What it binds is not known.

The PCR was carried out with 60 Vbeta primers and 13 Jbeta primers. Some clones are missing from TCRdb's copy, which holds only in-frame ones; the method was immunoSEQ multiplex PCR. Of around 160,000 clones listed, roughly 85% are singletons. Trimming removed 0 bases from V and 1 base from J; junction bases left unmatched: 5. Germline values: CDR1 GTSNPN, CDR2 SVGIG (reference sequence). This CDR3 is built from 15 residues. The V call is TRBV30, the J call TRBJ1-1; 7 bases are shared with TRBD1. The source of this sequence is a male donor in good health and CMV-seropositive. The sample taken for sequencing was PBMCs. The CDR3 DNA reads TGTGCCTGGAGTGTAGGGGGCAGGGGGAACACTGAAGCTTTCTTT. Translation: CAWSVGGRGNTEAFF.